One sample yielded the 31 T cell receptor beta chains listed below, sequenced in a study of technical replicates of blood from a few donors. The repertoire was sequenced with immunoSEQ multiplex PCR; TCRdb's copy has only in-frame clones and lacks some. The sample has 90,000 to 100,000 clones; approximately 96% are singletons. Sequencing used T cells isolated from PBMCs. These receptors were obtained from a human donor in good health.

This clone was observed a single time. V gene TRBV6-1 combines with J gene TRBJ2-1; 7 bases agree with TRBD2. Trimming at V came to 2 bases and at J to 3 bases, leaving 4 bases not matched to a gene. Germline CDR1 is MNHNS and CDR2 is SASEGT. The CDR3 has 15 amino acids. The CDR3 DNA is TGTGCCAGCAGTGAAATCGGCGGGAGCTACAATGAGCAGTTCTTC. This gives the protein CASSEIGGSYNEQFF.

V gene TRBV6-6 combines with J gene TRBJ1-4, with D perhaps TRBD1 (5 bases). The V end was cut by 7 bases, the J end by 0 bases, with 12 bases between. Germline CDR1 MNHNY, CDR2 SVGAGI (reference sequence). This CDR3 contains 15 residues. Written as DNA, the CDR3 is TGTGCCAGCACCTTCGGACACGCAACTAATGAAAAACTGTTTTTT. It codes for CASTFGHATNEKLFF.

This chain connects TRBV28 to TRBJ2-7, with D possibly TRBD1 on 5 matching bases. The V end was cut by 5 bases, the J end by 4 bases, with 21 bases between. This CDR3 region has 16 residues. The germline V gene encodes CDR1 MDHEN and CDR2 SYDVKM. CDR3 in amino acids: CASSTPLAGRWYEQYF. CDR3 DNA: TGTGCCAGCAGTACCCCTCTGGCAGGGCGGTGGTACGAGCAGTACTTC.

The chain employs TRBV5-1 and TRBJ2-7; D perhaps matches TRBD2 (5 bases). The CDR3 has 13 residues. The V and J ends lost 2 bases and 6 bases respectively, with 12 bases between them. Looked up from germline, CDR1 is SGHRS and CDR2 is YFSETQ. The CDR3 region has the DNA TGCGCCAGCAGCTTAGGAGTCGAGGGCGAGCAGTACTTC. It codes for CASSLGVEGEQYF.

The V and J genes are TRBV10-2 and TRBJ1-1; no firm D call. V was trimmed by 3 bases and J by 0 bases, leaving 8 bases between them. The CDR3 is 14 residues long. Germline assignment: CDR1 WSHSY and CDR2 SAAADI. The CDR3: CASSDNSMNTEAFF. As DNA, the CDR3 is TGCGCCAGCAGTGATAACAGCATGAACACTGAAGCTTTCTTT.

The chain joins TRBV5-4 to TRBJ2-2; D perhaps matches TRBD2 (5 bases). V gave up 4 bases and J gave up 4 bases, with 14 bases separating them. The germline gives CDR1 SGHNT, CDR2 YYREEE (reference sequence). This CDR3 is 15 amino acids long. CDR3 region: CASSPPSGITGELFF. For the CDR3, the DNA is TGTGCCAGCAGCCCGCCCTCGGGGATCACCGGGGAGCTGTTTTTT.

Points on this clone: The limits of the CDR3 on the DNA are not certain, so only TCRdb's listed CDR3 is given. The chain joins TRBV2 to TRBJ2-5; the DNA was not used to check the table's D call, TRBD2. Germline CDR1 and CDR2: SNHLY and FYNNEI. The CDR3 sequence runs 13 residues, both termini included. CDR3: CASSSSGGETQYF.

The J gene is TRBJ2-5, the V gene TRBV15; D call uncertain. From germline, CDR1 is LNHNV and CDR2 YYDKDF (reference sequence). V lost 0 bases and J lost 4, with 9 bases in between. CDR3 length: 14 residues. The CDR3 bases are TGTGCCACCAGCAGAGATCGACACCCAGAGACCCAGTACTTC. Its protein is CATSRDRHPETQYF.

Here the CDR3 DNA reads TGTGCCAGCAGTCCCACAACCGGGAGGAACTATGGCTACACCTTC. Its translation: CASSPTTGRNYGYTF. The rearrangement links TRBV6-5 to TRBJ1-2; no reliable D call. V lost 5 bases to trimming and J lost 2 bases, with 15 bases between them. This CDR3 is 15 amino acids long. The V gene's germline CDR1 is MNHEY and CDR2 SVGAGI.

The gene calls are TRBV14 and TRBJ2-2; D not certain. CDR1 and CDR2 (germline): SGHDN, FVKESK. V was trimmed by 0 bases and J by 2 bases, leaving 4 bases between them. CDR3 size: 14 residues. The CDR3 is CASSQDLNTGELFF. The CDR3 DNA reads as TGTGCCAGCAGCCAAGACTTAAACACCGGGGAGCTGTTTTTT.

The chain joins TRBV6-1 to TRBJ1-1; D uncertain. Germline V gives CDR1 MNHNS, CDR2 SASEGT. Trimming cost V 3 bases and J 5 bases, with 13 bases left between them. The CDR3 length is 14 residues. The CDR3 loop reads CASSEMGSGTEAFF. CDR3 coding DNA: TGTGCCAGCAGTGAGATGGGGAGTGGGACTGAAGCTTTCTTT.

This clone came up once. The gene calls are TRBV6-1 and TRBJ2-3; 12 bases fit TRBD2. V was clipped by 11 bases and J by 4 bases; unmatched bases: 10. The germline V gene has CDR1 MNHNS and CDR2 SASEGT. This CDR3 contains 15 residues. CDR3 region: CAGSRTSGESDTQYF. Here the CDR3 DNA reads TGTGCCGGATCGAGGACTAGCGGGGAATCAGATACGCAGTATTTT.

V gene TRBV4-2 combines with J gene TRBJ2-3; 7 bases are shared with TRBD1. V lost 10 bases to trimming and J lost 2 bases; unmatched junction nucleotides: 12. The CDR3 sequence is 15 residues long. Germline CDR1 LGHNA, CDR2 YNFKEQ. This CDR3 is CATRYRDSSTDTQYF. Here the CDR3 DNA reads TGTGCCACTCGGTACAGGGACAGTTCCACAGATACGCAGTATTTT.

This rearrangement joins TRBV7-9 to TRBJ1-5; 10 nucleotides align to TRBD1. The CDR3 covers 15 residues. V was clipped by 5 bases and J by 7 bases; unmatched bases: 8. Germline CDR1 and CDR2: SEHNR and FQNEAQ (reference sequence). This CDR3 reads CASSPGQGEGQPQHF. CDR3 sequence (DNA): TGTGCCAGCAGCCCCGGACAGGGGGAAGGCCAGCCCCAGCATTTT.

The genes are TRBV7-3 and TRBJ1-1; unclear D gene. The ends were cut back, 5 bases at V and 0 bases at J, with 19 bases in the middle. Germline CDR1 is SGHTA and CDR2 is FQGTGA. This CDR3 has 17 amino acids. CDR3 loop: CASSPETLQRMNTEAFF. The CDR3 region has the DNA TGTGCCAGCAGCCCAGAAACTTTACAGAGAATGAACACTGAAGCTTTCTTT.

The chain uses TRBV27 and TRBJ2-7; D possibly corresponds to TRBD1 (6 bases). The V and J ends lost 3 bases and 4 bases respectively, with 16 bases between them. This CDR3 spans 15 amino acids. CDR1 and CDR2 (germline): MNHEY, SMNVEV (reference sequence). The CDR3 region is CASSLGAGVWYEQYF. The CDR3 bases are TGTGCCAGCAGTTTGGGGGCAGGGGTTTGGTACGAGCAGTACTTC.

The J gene is TRBJ1-1, the V gene TRBV19; D is unresolved. The CDR3 runs 13 residues. Trimming stripped 6 bases from V and 2 bases from J, with 10 bases between. Germline V lookup: CDR1 LNHDA, CDR2 SQIVND (reference sequence). This CDR3 is CASRPTENTEAFF. CDR3 nucleotides: TGTGCCAGTAGGCCCACAGAAAACACTGAAGCTTTCTTT.

V is TRBV7-3 and J is TRBJ2-2; a weak D match, TRBD2 (5 bases). Trimming removed 1 base at V and 0 bases at J, with 9 bases between. The CDR3 covers 16 residues. Germline V gene data show CDR1 as SGHTA and CDR2 as FQGTGA. In DNA, the CDR3 is TGTGCCAGCAGCTTAAGTAGCGTATCGAACACCGGGGAGCTGTTTTTT. It is translated as CASSLSSVSNTGELFF.

The rearrangement uses TRBV30 and TRBJ1-4, with TRBD1 identical over 8 bases. The V segment lost 0 bases and the J segment 7 bases; nucleotides outside the gene matches: 1. The CDR3 contains 13 residues. The germline V gene encodes CDR1 GTSNPN and CDR2 SVGIG (reference sequence). The CDR3 DNA is TGTGCCTGGAGTGTTCAGGGGGCTGAAAAACTGTTTTTT. Translated, it gives CAWSVQGAEKLFF.

The chain carries TRBV14 and TRBJ1-1; D is unclear. The germline gives CDR1 SGHDN, CDR2 FVKESK. The CDR3 runs 14 residues. Trimming removed 7 bases from V and 8 bases from J, with 20 bases in between. CDR3 sequence: CASTPGFAAPEAFF. DNA of the CDR3: TGTGCCAGCACCCCCGGGTTCGCCGCACCAGAAGCTTTCTTT.

The V call is TRBV30, the J call TRBJ1-1; 8 bases match TRBD1. CDR1 and CDR2 (germline): GTSNPN, SVGIG (reference sequence). The ends lost 3 bases at V and 4 bases at J; junction bases unmatched: 7. The CDR3 consists of 14 residues. The CDR3 DNA reads as TGTGCCTGGAGAGGCTCAGGGGGCCTCACTGAAGCTTTCTTT. Translated, it gives CAWRGSGGLTEAFF. Combining the CDR3 with reference TRBV30 and TRBJ1-1 gives the whole variable domain SQTIHQWPATLVQPVGSPLSLECTVEGTSNPNLYWYRQAAGRGLQLLFYSVGIGQISSEVPQNLSASRPQDRQFILSSKKLLLSDSGFYLCAWRGSGGLTEAFFGQGTRLTVV.

The chain is built from TRBV30 and TRBJ1-1; 7 bases agree with TRBD1. After removal of 5 bases from V and 3 bases from J, the junction contained 18 bases not matched to a gene. The CDR3 consists of 17 residues. Germline lookup yields CDR1 GTSNPN and CDR2 SVGIG (reference sequence). As DNA, the CDR3 is TGTGCCTGGTCTACGGGACAGCGGTTTTTCCGGGACACTGAAGCTTTCTTT. Protein sequence: CAWSTGQRFFRDTEAFF.

This chain links TRBV27 with TRBJ2-1; 9 bases map to TRBD2. Germline assignment: CDR1 MNHEY and CDR2 SMNVEV (reference sequence). V dropped 0 bases and J dropped 2; count of bases not matched to a gene: 5. CDR3 size: 17 residues. The CDR3 DNA reads TGTGCCAGCAGTTTATCGGGGCGGGGGGGGACCTACAATGAGCAGTTCTTC. Encoded protein: CASSLSGRGGTYNEQFF.

This chain links TRBV6-5 with TRBJ1-2, with 7 bases aligning to TRBD1. CDR1 and CDR2 (germline): MNHEY, SVGAGI. V trimming: 10 bases; J trimming: 4 bases; junction bases outside the gene matches: 9. This CDR3 spans 13 amino acids. CDR3 DNA: TGTGCCACCGGAGACTACAGGGGCTATGGCTACACCTTC. Its protein product is CATGDYRGYGYTF.

The V call is TRBV4-1, the J call TRBJ2-2; 7 bases line up with TRBD1. The germline V gene has CDR1 MGHRA and CDR2 YSYEKL. Trimming at V came to 1 base and at J to 6 bases, leaving 26 bases not matched to a gene. The CDR3 spans 22 residues. The CDR3 nucleotides are TGCGCCAGCAGCCAAGTGCCCCCGACAGGGACCCCGGGGATTCGATTATCCGGGGAGCTGTTTTTT. It codes for CASSQVPPTGTPGIRLSGELFF.

The J gene is TRBJ1-2, the V gene TRBV28, with TRBD1 matching 11 bases. Per germline, CDR1 MDHEN and CDR2 SYDVKM. This CDR3 spans 16 amino acids. With 5 bases clipped from V and 7 bases from J, the junction kept 12 bases outside the gene matches. CDR3: CASSPGRTGGSGGYTF. CDR3 coding DNA: TGTGCCAGCAGTCCCGGCCGGACAGGGGGCTCGGGTGGCTACACCTTC.

The chain has TRBV6-5 and TRBJ2-3, with D possibly TRBD2 on 7 matching bases. Germline V gene sequence: CDR1 MNHEY, CDR2 SVGAGI. Trimming pared 2 bases from V and 4 bases from J, leaving 13 bases between. The CDR3 has 15 amino acids. CDR3 DNA: TGTGCCAGCAGTTACGGGGGGGCCGGGGCAGATACGCAGTATTTT. This translates into CASSYGGAGADTQYF.

V usage is TRBV27 and J usage is TRBJ1-5; D is possibly TRBD1 (5 bases). This CDR3 spans 17 amino acids. The ends were cut back, 2 bases at V and 2 bases at J, with 16 bases in the middle. From germline, CDR1 is MNHEY and CDR2 SMNVEV (reference sequence). The chain's CDR3 is CASSLVTPGWRNQPQHF. In DNA form, the CDR3 reads TGTGCCAGCAGTTTAGTTACTCCAGGGTGGCGCAATCAGCCCCAGCATTTT.

The V gene is TRBV5-1, the J gene TRBJ2-7; the match to TRBD1 covers 8 bases. Per germline, CDR1 SGHRS and CDR2 YFSETQ. The CDR3 length is 15 residues. V was clipped by 0 bases and J by 5 bases; unmatched bases: 7. In DNA, the CDR3 is TGCGCCAGCAGCTTGGTTACACAGGGGGTCCACGAGCAGTACTTC. Protein: CASSLVTQGVHEQYF.

The rearrangement joins TRBV18 to TRBJ2-7; 9 nucleotides align to TRBD1. The V segment lost 3 bases and the J segment 4 bases; nucleotides outside the gene matches: 4. The V gene's germline CDR1 is KGHSH and CDR2 LQKENI. CDR3 length: 14 residues. CDR3 DNA: TGTGCCAGCTCACCCGGGACAGGGTTTTACGAGCAGTACTTC. Its translation: CASSPGTGFYEQYF.

This chain joins TRBV7-2 and TRBJ2-1; TRBD1 agrees at 10 bases. Germline loops: CDR1 SGHTA, CDR2 FQGNSA. CDR3 length: 17 amino acids. The ends lost 5 bases at V and 1 base at J; junction bases unmatched: 8. CDR3 nucleotides: TGTGCCAGCAGCACCGGACAGGGGGGCATTTCCTACAATGAGCAGTTCTTC. Its translation: CASSTGQGGISYNEQFF.